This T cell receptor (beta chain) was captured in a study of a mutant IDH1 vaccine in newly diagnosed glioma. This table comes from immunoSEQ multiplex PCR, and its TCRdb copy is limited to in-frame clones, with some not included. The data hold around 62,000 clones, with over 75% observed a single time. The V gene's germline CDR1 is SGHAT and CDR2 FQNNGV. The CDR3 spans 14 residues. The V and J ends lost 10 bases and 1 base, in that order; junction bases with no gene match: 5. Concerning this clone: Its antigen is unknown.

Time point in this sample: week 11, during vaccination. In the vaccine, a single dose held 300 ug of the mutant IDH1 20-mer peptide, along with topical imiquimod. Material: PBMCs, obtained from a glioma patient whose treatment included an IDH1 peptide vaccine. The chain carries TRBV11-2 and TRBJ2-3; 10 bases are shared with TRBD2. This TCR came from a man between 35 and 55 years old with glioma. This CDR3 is CATLGTSGTDTQYF. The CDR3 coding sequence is TGTGCCACACTTGGGACTAGCGGCACAGATACGCAGTATTTT.